Below, 9 T cell receptor beta chains from the same sample are listed, as sequenced in a study of blood T cells in healthy people across ages. The use of a sample-barcoded 5' primer and a J-beta primer mix characterized a second PCR of roughly 6 to 12 cycles. TCRdb reanalysed the 5' RACE reads using MiXCR and keeps one entry per CDR3 protein. The sample records over 500,000 distinct CDR3 sequences, more than 45% being singletons. Material for sequencing was blood. Source of these receptors: an elderly woman in good health.

The chain joins TRBV28 to TRBJ2-1; 8 bases are a match to TRBD2. Trimming cost V 3 bases and J 5 bases; bases outside gene matches: 6. Germline lookup yields CDR1 MDHEN and CDR2 SYDVKM. The CDR3 runs to 15 residues. This chain's CDR3 is CASSFSWRGDNEQFF. The CDR3 DNA follows: TGTGCCAGCAGTTTTAGTTGGCGGGGGGACAATGAGCAGTTCTTC.

This clonotype was observed many times. The V call is TRBV27, the J call TRBJ2-7; 10 nucleotides align to TRBD1. V was pared by 5 bases and J by 7 bases, with 8 bases of the junction left unmatched. Germline V gene sequence: CDR1 MNHEY, CDR2 SMNVEV (reference sequence). The CDR3 is made up of 14 amino acids. The CDR3 region is CASSTDRGRGEQYF. The CDR3, as DNA: TGTGCCAGCAGTACGGACAGGGGGAGGGGAGAGCAGTACTTC.

In this sample, this clonotype turned up many times. The chain uses TRBV6-6 and TRBJ2-5; no clear D. The CDR3 totals 12 residues. The ends were cut back, 2 bases at V and 3 bases at J, with 4 bases in the middle. Germline V CDR1 and CDR2: MNHNY, SVGAGI (reference sequence). For the CDR3, the DNA is TGTGCCAGCAGTTACGCCAAAGAGACCCAGTACTTC. Protein: CASSYAKETQYF.

The J gene is TRBJ2-5, the V gene TRBV3-1, with 9 bases fitting TRBD2. The DNA end is more similar to TRBJ2-7, so the J call may be wrong. This CDR3 contains 14 residues. CDR1 and CDR2 (germline): LGHDT, YNNKEL (reference sequence). The CDR3 is CASSQGTSAYEQYF. The DNA for the CDR3 is TGTGCCAGCAGCCAAGGGACTAGCGCCTACGAGCAGTACTTC.

The chain is built from TRBV3-1 and TRBJ2-1, with D hard to call. The CDR3 has 13 residues. Germline-derived CDR1 and CDR2 are LGHDT and YNNKEL (reference sequence). Between the trimmed V and J ends, which lost 4 bases and 8 bases, there was a span of 12 bases. This CDR3 reads CASSRDHRHEQFF. Written as DNA, the CDR3 is TGTGCCAGCAGCCGTGATCATAGACATGAGCAGTTCTTC.

The genes are TRBV29-1 and TRBJ2-5; 7 bases line up with TRBD2. The length of the CDR3 is 14 residues. V lost 4 bases to trimming and J lost 3 bases; unmatched junction nucleotides: 8. Germline lookup yields CDR1 SQVTM and CDR2 ANQGSEA. CDR3 nucleotide sequence: TGCAGCGTTGTGGCTAGCGGCTTCGAAGAGACCCAGTACTTC. Its protein product is CSVVASGFEETQYF.

This chain connects TRBV3-1 to TRBJ1-6; D is unresolved. This CDR3 is 15 amino acids long. The germline CDR1 and CDR2 sequences are LGHDT and YNNKEL (reference sequence). V gave up 5 bases and J gave up 5 bases, with 13 bases separating them. This CDR3 is CASSFEPRHNSPLHF. CDR3 nucleotide sequence: TGTGCCAGCAGCTTCGAACCCCGGCATAATTCACCCCTCCACTTT. Full variable domain (missing parts from reference TRBV3-1 and TRBJ1-6): DTAVSQTPKYLVTQMGNDKSIKCEQNLGHDTMYWYKQDSKKFLKIMFSYNNKELIINETVPNRFSPKSPDKAHLNLHINSLELGDSAVYFCASSFEPRHNSPLHFGNGTRLTVT.

The V and J genes are TRBV5-1 and TRBJ2-3; D remains ambiguous. Germline V gives CDR1 SGHRS, CDR2 YFSETQ. The CDR3 runs to 16 residues. Trimming shortened V by 4 bases and J by 0 bases, and 15 bases separated the two germline ends. CDR3 sequence (DNA): TGCGCCAGCAGCCTACGGTCGCAGGATAGCACAGATACGCAGTATTTT. Protein: CASSLRSQDSTDTQYF.

This clonotype was observed a handful of times. The rearrangement uses TRBV5-1 and TRBJ1-4, with 8 bases that match TRBD1. The trim removed 4 bases at V and 3 bases at J, leaving 8 bases unmatched. This CDR3 has 16 residues. Germline lookup yields CDR1 SGHRS and CDR2 YFSETQ. The CDR3 protein is CASSRGQASANEKLFF. The CDR3 DNA sequence: TGCGCCAGCAGCCGGGGACAGGCCTCGGCTAATGAAAAACTGTTTTTT.